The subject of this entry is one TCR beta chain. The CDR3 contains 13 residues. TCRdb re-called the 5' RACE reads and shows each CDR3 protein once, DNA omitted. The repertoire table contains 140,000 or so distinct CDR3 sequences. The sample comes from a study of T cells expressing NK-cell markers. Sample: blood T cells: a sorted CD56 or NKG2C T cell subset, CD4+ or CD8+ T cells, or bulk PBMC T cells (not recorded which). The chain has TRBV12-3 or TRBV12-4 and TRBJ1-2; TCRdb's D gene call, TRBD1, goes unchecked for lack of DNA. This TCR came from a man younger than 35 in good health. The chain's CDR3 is CASSQGFNYGYTF.